A selection of T cell receptor beta chains follows, all from one sample in a study of identical twins. TCRdb redid the calling of the 5' RACE reads with MiXCR, one entry per CDR3 protein. The sample holds 300,000 to 400,000 distinct CDR3 sequences; about 9% are singletons and the top ten take roughly 9%. Sequencing used naive T cells sorted from blood. The receptors come from a woman aged 45-65 years in good health. The CDR3 runs from the conserved cysteine through the conserved F or W. A D gene is named only where the DNA matches it firmly. Some rows mark clone size as missing; the rest say once, few, many or name a class of expanded clone.

clone size	V gene	D gene	J gene	CDR3 protein	CDR3 DNA
many	TRBV20-1	-	TRBJ2-7	CSARVGKTYEQYF	TGCAGTGCTAGAGTCGGTAAAACCTACGAGCAGTACTTC
-	TRBV7-2	-	TRBJ2-3	CASTLSIPGTDTQYF	TGTGCCAGCACCCTATCAATCCCGGGCACAGATACGCAGTATTTT
-	TRBV20-1	-	TRBJ2-1	CSARDSGGRYNEQFF	TGCAGTGCTAGAGATTCTGGGGGCAGGTACAATGAGCAGTTCTTC
few	TRBV6-6	TRBD1	TRBJ2-3	CASRQGQSSTDTQYF	TGTGCCAGCAGACAGGGGCAATCTAGCACAGATACGCAGTATTTT
few	TRBV6-2/TRBV6-3	-	TRBJ2-6	CASSFDTSGANVLTF	TGTGCCAGCAGTTTTGACACCTCTGGGGCCAACGTCCTGACTTTC
few	TRBV11-2	TRBD2	TRBJ2-1	CASSSLGLATNQFF	TGTGCCAGCAGCTCCCTCGGACTAGCGACGAACCAGTTCTTC
few	TRBV27	-	TRBJ2-1	CASSFLPGQHNEQFF	TGTGCCAGCAGTTTCCTGCCCGGGCAACACAATGAGCAGTTCTTC
few	TRBV3-1	-	TRBJ1-1	CASSQGLGLNTEAFF	TGTGCCAGCAGCCAAGGGTTAGGGTTGAACACTGAAGCTTTCTTT
few	TRBV15	-	TRBJ2-1	CATSRVLSEQFF	TGTGCCACCAGCAGAGTGTTGAGTGAGCAGTTCTTC
many	TRBV3-1	-	TRBJ2-1	CASTSRERSSYNEQFF	TGTGCCAGCACCTCGAGGGAGAGGAGCTCCTACAATGAGCAGTTCTTC
few	TRBV6-5	TRBD1	TRBJ2-5	CASSGQGGEETQYF	TGTGCCAGCAGTGGACAGGGGGGAGAAGAGACCCAGTACTTC
few	TRBV5-1	TRBD2	TRBJ2-1	CASNNQWAGGYNEQFF	TGCGCCAGCAACAATCAGTGGGCGGGAGGTTATAATGAGCAGTTCTTC
many	TRBV12-3/TRBV12-4	TRBD2	TRBJ2-7	CASGLTSGAYEQYF	TGTGCCAGCGGCTTGACTAGCGGGGCCTACGAGCAGTACTTC
few	TRBV29-1	TRBD2	TRBJ2-2	CSVFGTSGTGELFF	TGCAGCGTCTTTGGGACTAGCGGCACCGGGGAGCTGTTTTTT
few	TRBV29-1	TRBD1	TRBJ1-1	CSVEVQGDTEAFF	TGCAGCGTTGAAGTACAGGGGGACACTGAAGCTTTCTTT
-	TRBV5-1	-	TRBJ2-1	CASSLPSAGSNEQFF	TGCGCCAGCAGCTTGCCCTCGGCGGGTAGTAATGAGCAGTTCTTC
few	TRBV20-1	TRBD2	TRBJ2-7	CSVPGLAGGSYEQYF	TGCAGTGTTCCGGGACTAGCGGGAGGGTCCTACGAGCAGTACTTC
few	TRBV6-2/TRBV6-3	-	TRBJ2-3	CASSYVRADTQYF	TGTGCCAGCAGTTACGTCCGGGCGGATACGCAGTATTTT
few	TRBV5-1	-	TRBJ2-1	CASSLASARHNEQFF	TGCGCCAGCAGCTTGGCTAGCGCACGACACAATGAGCAGTTCTTC
many	TRBV20-1	-	TRBJ2-5	CSVLDLRAQETQYF	TGCAGTGTACTAGATCTCAGGGCCCAAGAGACCCAGTACTTC
many	TRBV10-3	TRBD2	TRBJ2-3	CAISGGTTSEGKDTQYF	TGTGCCATCAGTGGGGGGACTACCTCAGAGGGGAAGGATACGCAGTATTTT
few	TRBV6-6	TRBD1	TRBJ2-7	CASTGQSSYEQYF	TGTGCCAGCACGGGACAGTCTTCCTACGAGCAGTACTTC
few	TRBV6-1	-	TRBJ1-3	CASSVSGNGNTIYF	TGTGCCAGCAGTGTATCAGGGAATGGAAACACCATATATTTT
-	TRBV27	-	TRBJ2-7	CASGGAESSYEQYF	TGTGCCAGCGGGGGGGCCGAAAGCTCCTACGAGCAGTACTTC
many	TRBV28	-	TRBJ1-5	CASTIQGPANQPQHF	TGTGCCAGCACTATTCAGGGGCCCGCTAATCAGCCCCAGCATTTT
few	TRBV7-8	-	TRBJ2-3	CASSLFRTPRRVYTQYF	TGTGCCAGCAGCTTATTTAGAACACCGCGTCGCGTTTATACGCAGTATTTT